What follows are 27 T cell receptor beta chains derived from one specimen sequenced in a study of blood T cell repertoires in COVID-19. Only in-frame clones appear in the TCRdb table, and some are missing; sequencing was by immunoSEQ multiplex PCR. Of more than 110,000 clones listed, about 86% are singletons. The sequencing sample was made of peripheral blood. These receptors originate from a human donor in a cohort sampled during active COVID-19.

The CDR3 region is CASSSTSGGIYEQYF. The CDR3 DNA follows: TGTGCCAGCAGCTCGACTAGCGGGGGGATTTACGAGCAGTACTTC. The rearrangement uses TRBV7-2 and TRBJ2-7; 13 bases align to TRBD2. This CDR3 spans 15 amino acids. J gave up 4 bases and V 4 bases, and 4 bases lay outside the gene matches. Germline V CDR1 and CDR2: SGHTA, FQGNSA.

The chain joins TRBV28 to TRBJ2-5; the D is unclear. Between the trimmed V and J ends, which lost 8 bases and 4 bases, there was a span of 11 bases. In germline, CDR1 is MDHEN, CDR2 SYDVKM. CDR3 size: 12 residues. The CDR3: CASHSSGETQYF. The CDR3 DNA is TGTGCCAGCCATTCTAGTGGAGAGACCCAGTACTTC.

The rearrangement uses TRBV9 and TRBJ1-2, with D possibly TRBD1 on 5 matching bases. CDR3 length: 12 amino acids. V shed 5 bases and J shed 8 bases, with 13 bases lying between them. Germline-derived CDR1 and CDR2 are SGDLS and YYNGEE. The CDR3 sequence: CASRGTGGGYTF. The CDR3 bases are TGTGCCAGCAGGGGAACAGGCGGAGGCTACACCTTC. The entire variable domain, with the rest obtained from reference TRBV9 and TRBJ1-2, is as follows: DSGVTQTPKHLITATGQRVTLRCSPRSGDLSVYWYQQSLDQGLQFLIQYYNGEERAKGNILERFSAQQFPDLHSELNLSSLELGDSALYFCASRGTGGGYTFGSGTRLTVV.

The CDR3 bases are TGTGCCAGCAGCCAAAGCGAGAACACAGATACGCAGTATTTT. Its protein is CASSQSENTDTQYF. The rearrangement uses TRBV3-1 (or the pseudogene TRBV3-2) and TRBJ2-3; no clear D gene. The V gene's germline CDR1 is LGHDT and CDR2 YNNKEL (reference sequence). V was clipped by 2 bases and J by 2 bases, with 8 bases between them. The CDR3 is 14 amino acids.

This clone showed up just a few times. The rearrangement links TRBV18 to TRBJ1-3; D not resolved. The CDR3 contains 14 residues. CDR1 is KGHSH, CDR2 LQKENI, per germline. V lost 0 bases and J lost 0, with 3 bases in between. This chain's CDR3 is CASSPPASGNTIYF. CDR3 bases: TGTGCCAGCTCACCACCAGCCTCTGGAAACACCATATATTTT.

The chain links TRBV5-4 to TRBJ1-2, with TRBD1 matching 9 bases. The CDR3 has 13 amino acids. In germline, CDR1 is SGHNT, CDR2 YYREEE (reference sequence). The V gene end was trimmed by 4 bases and the J gene end by 7 bases; junction bases not matched to a gene: 5. CDR3 nucleotides: TGTGCCAGCAGCCCGGGACAGGGAAGTGGCTACACCTTC. Protein: CASSPGQGSGYTF. Full variable domain (outside the CDR3, taken from reference TRBV5-4 and TRBJ1-2): ETGVTQSPTHLIKTRGQQVTLRCSSQSGHNTVSWYQQALGQGPQFIFQYYREEENGRGNFPPRFSGLQFPNYSSELNVNALELDDSALYLCASSPGQGSGYTFGSGTRLTVV.

The rearrangement links TRBV28 to TRBJ2-7; D may be TRBD1 (6 bases). This CDR3 has 15 residues. Germline CDR1 MDHEN, CDR2 SYDVKM. Deletions cut 5 bases from V and 0 bases from J, with 14 bases between. In nucleotides, the CDR3 is TGTGCCAGCAGTCTCTTAAACAGGGACTCCTACGAGCAGTACTTC. Amino acid sequence: CASSLLNRDSYEQYF.

The chain has TRBV10-1 and TRBJ1-1, with D hard to call. Trimming left V 3 bases short and J 4 bases short, with 12 bases between. CDR1 WNHNN and CDR2 SYGVQD come from the germline V gene (reference sequence). The CDR3 is made up of 14 amino acids. CDR3 region: CASSEGGSGTEAFF. Here the CDR3 DNA reads TGCGCCAGCAGTGAAGGAGGGTCCGGCACTGAAGCTTTCTTT.

CDR3 amino acids: CASSYSSGTGHTEAFF. The CDR3 DNA is TGTGCCAGCAGTTACTCGAGCGGGACAGGGCACACTGAAGCTTTCTTT. V is TRBV6-5 and J is TRBJ1-1, with 9 positions matching TRBD1. In germline, CDR1 is MNHEY, CDR2 SVGAGI. The CDR3 runs to 16 residues. V was clipped by 0 bases and J by 3 bases; unmatched bases: 5.

The chain recombines TRBV5-4 with TRBJ2-7; D may be TRBD1 (5 bases). CDR1 and CDR2 from the germline V gene are SGHNT and YYREEE (reference sequence). This CDR3 has 12 residues. V lost 1 base, J lost 4 bases, and 6 bases lay in between. CDR3 nucleotide sequence: TGTGCCAGCAGCTTGCAGGGTTACGAGCAGTACTTC. The encoded protein is CASSLQGYEQYF.

V is TRBV3-1 (or the pseudogene TRBV3-2) and J is TRBJ2-6; D unclear. This CDR3 has 18 amino acids. With 4 bases removed from V and 1 base from J, the gap between germline ends came to 17 bases. Germline CDR1 and CDR2: LGHDT and YNNKEL (reference sequence). This CDR3 reads CASSRGTSMVSGANVLTF. CDR3 DNA sequence: TGTGCCAGCAGCCGAGGAACCTCTATGGTTTCTGGGGCCAACGTCCTGACTTTC.

This rearrangement joins TRBV6-5 to TRBJ1-1, with D possibly being TRBD1 (5 bases). The germline gives CDR1 MNHEY, CDR2 SVGAGI. The CDR3 is 13 residues long. The V gene lost 5 bases and the J gene lost 5 bases, with 12 bases spanning the gap. For the CDR3, the DNA is TGTGCCAGCAGTAGGGGTCAGAAGACTGAAGCTTTCTTT. Translating gives CASSRGQKTEAFF.

This chain connects TRBV18 to TRBJ2-7; D is possibly TRBD1 (6 bases). V was shortened by 3 bases and J by 5 bases, with 14 bases between the two germline ends. Germline V CDR1 and CDR2: KGHSH, LQKENI. The CDR3 runs 14 residues. CDR3: CASSPTRGVHEQYF. CDR3 sequence (DNA): TGTGCCAGCTCACCTACCAGGGGCGTCCACGAGCAGTACTTC. The variable domain in full, completed from reference TRBV18 and TRBJ2-7, reads NAGVMQNPRHLVRRRGQEARLRCSPMKGHSHVYWYRQLPEEGLKFMVYLQKENIIDESGMPKERFSAEFPKEGPSILRIQQVVRGDSAAYFCASSPTRGVHEQYFGPGTRLTVT.

The rearrangement joins TRBV5-1 to TRBJ1-1, with D unclear. Germline CDR1 SGHRS, CDR2 YFSETQ. Deletions cut 6 bases from V and 0 bases from J, with 12 bases between. The CDR3 is 14 amino acids. The chain's CDR3 is CASKAEPLNTEAFF. CDR3 DNA: TGCGCCAGCAAAGCGGAGCCCCTGAACACTGAAGCTTTCTTT.

The chain recombines TRBV5-1 with TRBJ1-4; 10 bases fit TRBD1. Germline CDR1 SGHRS, CDR2 YFSETQ. V dropped 4 bases and J dropped 5; count of bases not matched to a gene: 5. There are 15 residues in the CDR3. CDR3 protein: CASSPSGQGNEKLFF. CDR3 nucleotides: TGCGCCAGCAGCCCATCGGGACAGGGGAATGAAAAACTGTTTTTT.

This clone turned up a few times. The V gene is TRBV5-1, the J gene TRBJ2-4; 8 bases line up with TRBD1. Per the germline V gene, CDR1 is SGHRS and CDR2 is YFSETQ. Trimming took 4 bases from V and 0 from J; bases not matched to a gene: 12. The CDR3 length is 18 residues. CDR3 nucleotide sequence: TGCGCCAGCAGCGGGGACAGGACAGACGAATTAGCCAAAAACATTCAGTACTTC. Translated: CASSGDRTDELAKNIQYF.

This chain connects TRBV11-2 to TRBJ2-7; 10 bases are shared with TRBD1. V shed 5 bases and J 4 bases; nucleotides not matched to a gene: 5. CDR1 and CDR2 (germline): SGHAT, FQNNGV. The CDR3 is 14 residues long. CDR3 region: CASSRGQGVYEQYF. CDR3 DNA: TGTGCCAGCAGCCGAGGACAGGGGGTTTACGAGCAGTACTTC.

The CDR3 here is CASSPGTGGLQTQYF. CDR3 nucleotides: TGCGCCAGCAGCCCGGGGACAGGGGGATTGCAGACCCAGTACTTC. The rearrangement uses TRBV5-1 and TRBJ2-5, with 11 nucleotides matching TRBD1. V was clipped by 4 bases and J by 6 bases; unmatched bases: 8. Germline V CDR1 and CDR2: SGHRS, YFSETQ. The CDR3 spans 15 residues. Filled out from reference TRBV5-1 and TRBJ2-5, the complete variable domain reads KAGVTQTPRYLIKTRGQQVTLSCSPISGHRSVSWYQQTPGQGLQFLFEYFSETQRNKGNFPGRFSGRQFSNSRSEMNVSTLELGDSALYLCASSPGTGGLQTQYFGPGTRLLVL.

The chain employs TRBV7-9 and TRBJ2-2, with TRBD2 matching 10 bases. V gave up 4 bases and J gave up 6 bases; unmatched junction bases: 2. The CDR3 is made up of 14 amino acids. The germline CDR1 and CDR2 sequences are SEHNR and FQNEAQ (reference sequence). CDR3 bases: TGTGCCAGCAGCTCGGGACTAGCGCCCGGGGAGCTGTTTTTT. It specifies CASSSGLAPGELFF.

The rearrangement uses TRBV19 and TRBJ2-3, with 11 bases fitting TRBD2. The germline gives CDR1 LNHDA, CDR2 SQIVND (reference sequence). The CDR3 has 15 residues. The V and J ends lost 6 bases and 3 bases, in that order; junction bases with no gene match: 5. The CDR3 loop is CASRSSGGMTDTQYF. The CDR3 DNA follows: TGTGCCAGTAGATCTAGCGGGGGGATGACAGATACGCAGTATTTT.

This chain joins TRBV28 and TRBJ1-3, with TRBD1 identical over 10 bases. The ends lost 7 bases at V and 8 bases at J; junction bases unmatched: 8. The CDR3 length is 14 residues. Germline CDR1 reads MDHEN; CDR2 reads SYDVKM. CDR3 amino acids: CASITRDRGYTIYF. For the CDR3, the DNA is TGTGCCAGCATCACCCGGGACAGGGGATACACCATATATTTT. The variable domain in full, with the rest retrieved from reference TRBV28 and TRBJ1-3, is DVKVTQSSRYLVKRTGEKVFLECVQDMDHENMFWYRQDPGLGLRLIYFSYDVKMKEKGDIPEGYSVSREKKERFSLILESASTNQTSMYLCASITRDRGYTIYFGEGSWLTVV.

The V call is TRBV28, the J call TRBJ2-6; 8 bases agree with TRBD1. The CDR3 is 15 residues long. With V trimmed by 5 bases and J by 4 bases, 4 bases remained unmatched. Germline-derived CDR1 and CDR2 are MDHEN and SYDVKM. This chain's CDR3 is CASSPQGAGANVLTF. In DNA, the CDR3 is TGTGCCAGCAGTCCTCAGGGGGCCGGGGCCAACGTCCTGACTTTC.

The chain is built from TRBV18 and TRBJ1-3; 10 nucleotides align to TRBD1. The CDR3 extends over 17 amino acids. J lost 0 bases, V lost 5 bases, and 7 bases had no gene match. CDR1 KGHSH and CDR2 LQKENI come from the germline V gene. Here the CDR3 DNA reads TGTGCCAGCTCATCCGGGACAGGGGCCTCCTCTGGAAACACCATATATTTT. Its protein product is CASSSGTGASSGNTIYF.

This clone was found a few times. This chain uses TRBV5-6 with TRBJ1-5; D unclear. The CDR3 is 16 residues long. V was cut by 1 base and J by 2 bases, with 13 bases left in between. CDR1 is SGHDT, CDR2 YYEEEE, per germline. The chain's CDR3 is CASSLRGLTGNQPQHF. CDR3 DNA sequence: TGTGCCAGCAGCTTGAGAGGTCTTACTGGCAATCAGCCCCAGCATTTT. Full variable domain (rest looked up from reference TRBV5-6 and TRBJ1-5): DAGVTQSPTHLIKTRGQQVTLRCSPKSGHDTVSWYQQALGQGPQFIFQYYEEEERQRGNFPDRFSGHQFPNYSSELNVNALLLGDSALYLCASSLRGLTGNQPQHFGDGTRLSIL.

The chain links TRBV7-8 to TRBJ2-4, with 7 bases lining up with TRBD2. This CDR3 has 19 residues. CDR1 and CDR2 from the germline V gene are SGHVS and FQNEAQ. The trim removed 2 bases at V and 0 bases at J, leaving 13 bases unmatched. CDR3 nucleotides: TGTGCCAGCAGCTTAAGGCCGGACCCGGGGAGGGTAGCCAAAAACATTCAGTACTTC. Protein sequence: CASSLRPDPGRVAKNIQYF.

The V and J genes are TRBV10-2 and TRBJ2-3, with 10 nucleotides matching TRBD2. CDR3 length: 15 residues. V lost 4 bases, J lost 2 bases, and 3 bases stayed unmatched. Germline CDR1 is WSHSY and CDR2 is SAAADI. The CDR3: CASSVSGGYTDTQYF. The DNA of the CDR3 is TGCGCCAGCAGTGTTAGCGGGGGGTACACAGATACGCAGTATTTT.

V usage is TRBV7-2 and J usage is TRBJ2-6; 7 bases match TRBD2. V was clipped by 5 bases and J by 0 bases; unmatched bases: 13. The germline CDR1 and CDR2 sequences are SGHTA and FQGNSA. The CDR3 runs 19 residues. CDR3 sequence reads: CASSPVAGGVISGANVLTF. The DNA of the CDR3 is TGTGCCAGCAGCCCGGTAGCTGGGGGGGTGATCTCTGGGGCCAACGTCCTGACTTTC.